These 20 T cell receptor beta chains came from one sample sequenced in a study of T cells after posttransplantation cyclophosphamide. TCRdb keeps only in-frame clones here, not all; method: immunoSEQ multiplex PCR. The sample yields about 5,400 clones, without any singletons. Treatment was busulfan-fludarabine conditioning, a marrow graft, and cyclophosphamide on days +3 and +4. Material: PBMCs, obtained after allogeneic stem cell transplant with posttransplant cyclophosphamide. These receptors originate from a female patient in her 30s who received an allogeneic stem cell transplant from an unrelated donor, was CMV-positive, and had acute and chronic GVHD. A share of the T cells may be of graft donor origin.

This clone was recorded many times. This chain links TRBV7-3 with TRBJ2-2; 14 bases are shared with TRBD2. The V gene end was trimmed by 3 bases and the J gene end by 6 bases; junction bases not matched to a gene: 9. The CDR3 sequence is 18 residues long. Germline values: CDR1 SGHTA, CDR2 FQGTGA. For the CDR3, the DNA is TGTGCCAGCAGCTTCACGGGACTAGCGGGAGTAGGGGCCGGGGAGCTGTTTTTT. This codes for CASSFTGLAGVGAGELFF.

In its sample, this clone was seen many times. The chain combines TRBV7-9 with TRBJ1-1; 8 nucleotides match TRBD1. Germline trimming cut 3 bases from V and 1 base from J; bases unmatched to any gene: 1. The CDR3 runs 14 residues. The germline gives CDR1 SEHNR, CDR2 FQNEAQ (reference sequence). Written as DNA, the CDR3 is TGTGCCAGCAGCTTCGGACAGGGGAACACTGAAGCTTTCTTT. Translation gives CASSFGQGNTEAFF.

This clone was seen at least ten times. The chain couples TRBV4-2 to TRBJ1-5; 8 bases fit TRBD1. CDR3 length equals 17 residues. J gave up 2 bases and V 0 bases, and 6 bases lay outside the gene matches. From germline, CDR1 is LGHNA and CDR2 YNFKEQ. CDR3 coding DNA: TGTGCCAGCAGCCAAGATTCAGGGGGCCGAGGCAATCAGCCCCAGCATTTT. Encoded protein: CASSQDSGGRGNQPQHF.

This clone came up a few times. This rearrangement joins TRBV5-4 to TRBJ2-5; D perhaps matches TRBD2 (6 bases). V was trimmed by 4 bases and J by 5 bases, leaving 24 bases between them. CDR1 and CDR2 (germline): SGHNT, YYREEE (reference sequence). The CDR3 extends over 17 amino acids. The CDR3 DNA reads TGTGCCAGCAGCCGAGGGCCGGCGGGGTCCCTGAAGGAGACCCAGTACTTC. Translation gives CASSRGPAGSLKETQYF.

This chain uses TRBV18 with TRBJ2-1; TRBD1 aligns across 8 bases. The V segment lost 3 bases and the J segment 3 bases; nucleotides outside the gene matches: 4. The CDR3 extends over 15 amino acids. Germline V lookup: CDR1 KGHSH, CDR2 LQKENI. Here the CDR3 DNA reads TGTGCCAGCTCACCGGGACAGGTGGTCTACAATGAGCAGTTCTTC. Translating it yields CASSPGQVVYNEQFF.

At least ten counts were recorded for this clone. The chain employs TRBV7-2 and TRBJ1-1; D unclear. Per the germline V gene, CDR1 is SGHTA and CDR2 is FQGNSA. V was clipped by 6 bases and J by 4 bases, with 15 bases between them. The CDR3 extends over 14 amino acids. The CDR3 DNA reads TGTGCCAGCAGACAAAGCGGGGTGATCACTGAAGCTTTCTTT. Its translation is CASRQSGVITEAFF. Supplemented by reference TRBV7-2 and TRBJ1-1, the full variable domain reads GAGVSQSPSNKVTEKGKDVELRCDPISGHTALYWYRQSLGQGLEFLIYFQGNSAPDKSGLPSDRFSAERTGGSVSTLTIQRTQQEDSAVYLCASRQSGVITEAFFGQGTRLTVV.

Many counts were recorded for this clone. The chain couples TRBV19 to TRBJ2-7, with 11 bases that match TRBD2. The trim removed 11 bases at V and 5 bases at J, leaving 11 bases unmatched. This CDR3 spans 14 amino acids. CDR1 is LNHDA and CDR2 is SQIVND in the germline V gene (reference sequence). The CDR3 DNA reads as TGTGCCTCCTCGACTAGCGGGATTTCCAACGAGCAGTACTTC. Protein sequence: CASSTSGISNEQYF.

In its sample, this clone is medium-sized (0.01 to 0.1%). This sequence joins TRBV30 and TRBJ1-1, with D possibly matching TRBD1 (5 bases). This CDR3 is 13 amino acids long. V was cut by 4 bases and J by 0 bases, with 9 bases left in between. Per the germline V gene, CDR1 is GTSNPN and CDR2 is SVGIG (reference sequence). The CDR3: CAWNPQVNTEAFF. The DNA of the CDR3 is TGTGCCTGGAATCCACAGGTGAACACTGAAGCTTTCTTT.

This clone has a count of ten or more. The rearrangement uses TRBV4-3 and TRBJ1-1, with 8 bases matching TRBD1. Looked up from germline, CDR1 is LGHNA and CDR2 is YSLEER. V dropped 3 bases and J dropped 0; count of bases not matched to a gene: 6. This CDR3 comprises 16 residues. The CDR3: CASSQGLDRVNTEAFF. The CDR3 DNA reads as TGCGCCAGCAGCCAGGGCCTGGACAGGGTGAACACTGAAGCTTTCTTT.

This clone was recorded many times. V usage is TRBV5-4 and J usage is TRBJ2-7; 12 bases are a match to TRBD2. V shed 3 bases, J shed 1 base, and the junction held 2 bases outside the gene matches. The length of the CDR3 is 15 residues. Germline V lookup: CDR1 SGHNT, CDR2 YYREEE (reference sequence). Here the CDR3 reads CASSSLAGGSYEQYF. The CDR3 DNA follows: TGTGCCAGCAGCTCACTAGCGGGAGGTTCCTACGAGCAGTACTTC.

This clone was counted at least ten times. This chain links TRBV5-1 with TRBJ2-1; 12 nucleotides agree with TRBD2. CDR1 SGHRS and CDR2 YFSETQ come from the germline V gene. The CDR3 runs 15 residues. V gave up 2 bases and J gave up 10 bases; unmatched junction bases: 7. The CDR3 loop is CASSLGTSGRMEQFF. The CDR3 region has the DNA TGCGCCAGCAGCTTAGGTACTAGCGGGAGGATGGAGCAGTTCTTC.

This clone is medium-sized (0.01 to 0.1%) in the sample. The chain is built from TRBV5-5 and TRBJ1-1; D unresolved. V lost 4 bases to trimming and J lost 0 bases, with 7 bases between them. The CDR3 extends over 13 amino acids. CDR1 is SGHKS, CDR2 YYEKEE, per germline (reference sequence). The CDR3 sequence: CASSITMNTEAFF. DNA for the CDR3: TGTGCCAGCAGCATTACTATGAACACTGAAGCTTTCTTT.

By sample share, this clone is medium-sized. The chain carries TRBV19 and TRBJ2-2; 7 bases fit TRBD2. CDR1 and CDR2 from the germline V gene are LNHDA and SQIVND (reference sequence). The CDR3 is made up of 16 amino acids. The V segment lost 5 bases and the J segment 3 bases; nucleotides outside the gene matches: 9. As DNA, the CDR3 is TGTGCCAGTAGTCGGGTGGATCGGGGGGACACCGGGGAGCTGTTTTTT. Encoded protein: CASSRVDRGDTGELFF.

This clone was counted ten times or more. The CDR3 sequence: CASSLSLSSYEQYF. As DNA, the CDR3 is TGTGCCAGCAGCTTATCCTTGAGCTCCTACGAGCAGTACTTC. The chain carries TRBV11-1 and TRBJ2-7; D remains unclear. Germline CDR1 and CDR2: SGHAT and FQDESV (reference sequence). Trimming cost V 2 bases and J 0 bases, with 8 bases left between them. This CDR3 is built from 14 residues.

This clone was detected many times. The genes are TRBV10-1 and TRBJ1-4, with no clear D. V was pared by 6 bases and J by 4 bases, with 3 bases between. The CDR3 contains 11 residues. Germline lookup yields CDR1 WNHNN and CDR2 SYGVQD (reference sequence). The CDR3 nucleotides read TGCGCCAGCAGCTATAATGAAAAACTGTTTTTT. It is translated as CASSYNEKLFF.

This clone was seen more than once but under ten times. The chain is built from TRBV25-1 and TRBJ2-5, with 8 positions matching TRBD2. J was trimmed by 5 bases and V by 1 base; bases with no gene match: 9. There are 16 residues in the CDR3. Germline V gives CDR1 MGHDK, CDR2 SYGVNS. The CDR3 DNA follows: TGTGCCAGCAGTGAATCCGGGAGGGCGGGTTGGGAGACCCAGTACTTC. It yields the protein CASSESGRAGWETQYF.

The table lists this clone with many counts. V and J are TRBV29-1 and TRBJ1-2; TRBD1 matches 7 bases. The germline CDR1 and CDR2 sequences are SQVTM and ANQGSEA. Trimming at V came to 7 bases and at J to 8 bases, leaving 10 bases not matched to a gene. This CDR3 contains 12 residues. The chain's CDR3 is CSGGGDGRGYTF. Written as DNA, the CDR3 is TGCAGCGGAGGGGGCGACGGTAGAGGCTACACCTTC.

V gene TRBV5-1 combines with J gene TRBJ2-1; unclear D gene. This CDR3 has 14 amino acids. V was shortened by 0 bases and J by 8 bases, with 12 bases between the two germline ends. The germline V gene has CDR1 SGHRS and CDR2 YFSETQ. The chain's CDR3 is CASSLDPLEHEQFF. CDR3 in DNA: TGCGCCAGCAGCTTGGACCCTTTGGAGCATGAGCAGTTCTTC.

This clone has a handful of counts. This may be a read error, as it is one base from a much larger clone. This chain connects TRBV5-8 to TRBJ2-7; 11 bases map to TRBD2. After removal of 1 base from V and 3 bases from J, the junction contained 6 bases not matched to a gene. Looked up from germline, CDR1 is SGHTS and CDR2 is YDEGEE. The CDR3 is 16 residues long. CDR3 amino acids: CASSLRGSGGDYEQYF. In DNA, the CDR3 is TGTGCCAGCAGCTTGAGAGGTAGCGGGGGGGACTACGAGCAGTACTTC.

By share of the sample, this clone is medium-sized (0.01 to 0.1%). V gene TRBV4-1 combines with J gene TRBJ1-4; 7 bases are shared with TRBD1. Germline V gives CDR1 MGHRA, CDR2 YSYEKL. The CDR3 loop spans 15 amino acids. Germline trimming cut 1 base from V and 7 bases from J; bases unmatched to any gene: 6. CDR3 sequence: CASSQGGGGSEKLFF. For the CDR3, the DNA is TGCGCCAGCAGCCAAGGAGGGGGCGGAAGTGAAAAACTGTTTTTT.